This TCR beta chain was retrieved from a study of OX40 agonist ivuxolimab in advanced cancers. General study findings and limits: Partial responders treated at 0.1-3.0 mg/kg exhibited clonal expansion among the lowest measured.

As concerns this clone: The target antigen is unknown. Other DNA sequences in the sample encode the same CDR3.

V was trimmed by 1 base and J by 4 bases, leaving 8 bases between them. CDR1 and CDR2 (germline): SGHDT, YYEEEE. CDR3 size: 13 residues. The table came from immunoSEQ multiplex PCR; TCRdb's copy has only in-frame clones and leaves some out. The table has more than 50,000 clones, 75% to 85% seen once. This TCR was recovered from an adult with an advanced solid tumor such as melanoma, head and neck, liver or kidney cancer. This specimen was CD4+ or CD8+ T cells sorted from blood, taken in a trial of the OX40 agonist ivuxolimab. V usage is TRBV5-6 and J usage is TRBJ1-2; D gene ambiguous. CDR3 bases: TGTGCCAGCAGCTTGAACGGACTCTATGGCTACACCTTC. This codes for CASSLNGLYGYTF. The entire variable domain, with the rest obtained from reference TRBV5-6 and TRBJ1-2, is as follows: DAGVTQSPTHLIKTRGQQVTLRCSPKSGHDTVSWYQQALGQGPQFIFQYYEEEERQRGNFPDRFSGHQFPNYSSELNVNALLLGDSALYLCASSLNGLYGYTFGSGTRLTVV.